The clone carrying this TCR beta chain was counted a single time. This record belongs to a study of blood T cell repertoires in COVID-19. Looking at the study overall: The origin of the acute and convalescent COVID-19 samples was the United States, Italy and Spain.

Clones were read by immunoSEQ multiplex PCR, and TCRdb kept only the in-frame ones, dropping some. Of approximately 440,000 clones in the sample, 90% were seen once. Between the trimmed V and J ends, which lost 0 bases and 5 bases, there was a span of 17 bases. Germline V CDR1 and CDR2: SGHRS, YFSETQ. The CDR3 totals 16 residues. The TCR comes from a man younger than 30 who had recovered from COVID-19. The genes are TRBV5-1 and TRBJ1-2; D is unclear. The specimen was PBMCs or T cells enriched from blood (not recorded which). DNA for the CDR3: TGCGCCAGCAGCTTGGATTCCCAGTCACAATATTATGGCTACACCTTC. Translated, it gives CASSLDSQSQYYGYTF.